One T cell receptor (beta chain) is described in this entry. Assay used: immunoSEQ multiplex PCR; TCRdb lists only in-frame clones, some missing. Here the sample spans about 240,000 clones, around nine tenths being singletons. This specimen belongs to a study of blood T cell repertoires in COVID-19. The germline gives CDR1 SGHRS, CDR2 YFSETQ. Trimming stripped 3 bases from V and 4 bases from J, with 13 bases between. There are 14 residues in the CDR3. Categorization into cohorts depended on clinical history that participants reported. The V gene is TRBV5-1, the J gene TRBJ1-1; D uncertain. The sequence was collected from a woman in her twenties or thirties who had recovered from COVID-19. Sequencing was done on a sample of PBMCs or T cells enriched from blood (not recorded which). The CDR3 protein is CASSSTSGSTEAFF. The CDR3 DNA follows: TGCGCCAGCAGCTCAACCAGTGGCAGCACTGAAGCTTTCTTT.